This T cell receptor (beta chain) was obtained from a study of OX40 agonist ivuxolimab in advanced cancers. Study as a whole: With ivuxolimab, an agonistic anti-OX40 (CD134) antibody, patients were treated.

The CDR3 extends over 19 amino acids. CDR1 is SEHNR and CDR2 is FQNEAQ in the germline V gene (reference sequence). The junction had 15 bases not matched to a gene; V was cut back by 6 bases and J by 2 bases. Clones were read by immunoSEQ multiplex PCR, and TCRdb kept only the in-frame ones, dropping some. The sample has 73,000 or so clones, roughly 85% seen once. This clonotype was obtained from an adult with an advanced solid tumor such as melanoma, head and neck, liver or kidney cancer. The chain has TRBV7-9 and TRBJ1-5; TRBD1 aligns across 11 bases. Sequenced material: CD4+ or CD8+ T cells sorted from blood, taken in a trial of the OX40 agonist ivuxolimab. DNA of the CDR3: TGTGCCAGCAGTTTTGGAACGGGACAGGGGGTAGGGGGCAATCAGCCCCAGCATTTT. Translating gives CASSFGTGQGVGGNQPQHF. The full variable domain, with the rest looked up from reference TRBV7-9 and TRBJ1-5, is DTGVSQNPRHKITKRGQNVTFRCDPISEHNRLYWYRQTLGQGPEFLTYFQNEAQLEKSRLLSDRFSAERPKGSFSTLEIQRTEQGDSAMYLCASSFGTGQGVGGNQPQHFGDGTRLSIL.